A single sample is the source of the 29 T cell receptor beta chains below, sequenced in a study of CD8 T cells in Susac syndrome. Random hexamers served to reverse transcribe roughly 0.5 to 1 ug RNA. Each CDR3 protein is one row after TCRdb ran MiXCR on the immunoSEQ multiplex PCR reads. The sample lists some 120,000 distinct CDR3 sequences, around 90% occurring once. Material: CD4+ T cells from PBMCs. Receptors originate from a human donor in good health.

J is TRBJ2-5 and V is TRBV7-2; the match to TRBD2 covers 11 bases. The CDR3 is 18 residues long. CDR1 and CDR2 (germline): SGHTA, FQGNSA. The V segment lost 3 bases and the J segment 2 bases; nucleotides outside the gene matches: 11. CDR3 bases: TGTGCCAGCAGCTTCGTTGATAGCGGGGGGGCAGCTCAAGAGACCCAGTACTTC. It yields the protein CASSFVDSGGAAQETQYF.

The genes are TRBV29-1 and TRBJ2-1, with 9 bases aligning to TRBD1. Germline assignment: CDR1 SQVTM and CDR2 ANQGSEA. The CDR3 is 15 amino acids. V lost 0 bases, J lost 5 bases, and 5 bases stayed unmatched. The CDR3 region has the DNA TGCAGCGTTGAAGAGTGGGACAGGGTGCACAATGAGCAGTTCTTC. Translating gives CSVEEWDRVHNEQFF.

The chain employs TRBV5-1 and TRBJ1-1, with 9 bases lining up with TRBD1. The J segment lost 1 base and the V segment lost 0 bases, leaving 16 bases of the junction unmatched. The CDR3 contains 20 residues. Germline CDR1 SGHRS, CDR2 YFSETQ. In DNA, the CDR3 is TGCGCCAGCAGCTTGGGTGAGCTCGGACAGGGGCCTGTTAAGAACACTGAAGCTTTCTTT. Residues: CASSLGELGQGPVKNTEAFF.

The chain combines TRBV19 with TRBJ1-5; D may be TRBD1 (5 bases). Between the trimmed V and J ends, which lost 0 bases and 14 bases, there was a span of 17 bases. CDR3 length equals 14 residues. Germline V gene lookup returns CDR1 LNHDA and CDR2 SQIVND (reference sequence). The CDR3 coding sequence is TGTGCCAGTAGTATAGATCGGGGGATGGGGTCAGAGCATTTT. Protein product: CASSIDRGMGSEHF.

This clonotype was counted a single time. CDR3 sequence: CASSLQGAGANVLTF. The DNA for the CDR3 is TGTGCCAGCAGCTTACAGGGAGCTGGGGCCAACGTCCTGACTTTC. The chain recombines TRBV7-2 with TRBJ2-6, with D perhaps assigned TRBD1 or TRBD2 (5 bases each). The V end was cut by 2 bases, the J end by 2 bases, with 7 bases between. Germline values: CDR1 SGHTA, CDR2 FQGNSA. The CDR3 spans 15 residues.

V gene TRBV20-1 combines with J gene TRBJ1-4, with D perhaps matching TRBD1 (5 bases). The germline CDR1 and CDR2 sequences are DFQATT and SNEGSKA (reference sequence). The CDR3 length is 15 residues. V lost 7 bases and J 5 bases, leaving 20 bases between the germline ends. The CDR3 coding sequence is TGCAGTGTCGAACCCGCTCAGGGCCTAAATGAAAAACTGTTTTTT. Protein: CSVEPAQGLNEKLFF.

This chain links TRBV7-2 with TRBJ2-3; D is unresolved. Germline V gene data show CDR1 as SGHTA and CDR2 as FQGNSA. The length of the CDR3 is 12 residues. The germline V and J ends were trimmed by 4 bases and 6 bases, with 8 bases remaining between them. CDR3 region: CASSSPRDTQYF. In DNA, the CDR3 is TGTGCCAGCAGCTCTCCTAGGGATACGCAGTATTTT.

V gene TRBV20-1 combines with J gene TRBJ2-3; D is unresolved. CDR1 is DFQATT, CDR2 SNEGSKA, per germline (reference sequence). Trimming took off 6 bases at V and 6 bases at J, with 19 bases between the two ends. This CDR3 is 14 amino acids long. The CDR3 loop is CSAKSPHAGDTQYF. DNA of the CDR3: TGCAGTGCCAAGTCGCCCCATGCTGGTGATACGCAGTATTTT.

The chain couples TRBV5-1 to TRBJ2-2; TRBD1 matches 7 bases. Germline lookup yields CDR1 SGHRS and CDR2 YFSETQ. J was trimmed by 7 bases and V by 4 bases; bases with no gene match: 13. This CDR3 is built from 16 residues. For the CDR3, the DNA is TGCGCCAGCAGCCCCACGCAGGGGACAGCAGTCGGGGAGCTGTTTTTT. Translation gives CASSPTQGTAVGELFF. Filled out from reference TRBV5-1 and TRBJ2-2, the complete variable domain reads KAGVTQTPRYLIKTRGQQVTLSCSPISGHRSVSWYQQTPGQGLQFLFEYFSETQRNKGNFPGRFSGRQFSNSRSEMNVSTLELGDSALYLCASSPTQGTAVGELFFGEGSRLTVL.

CDR3: CASSFRGGSVGMNTEAFF. The CDR3 nucleotides are TGTGCCAGCAGCTTTAGGGGAGGGTCGGTCGGGATGAACACTGAAGCTTTCTTT. The chain combines TRBV5-5 with TRBJ1-1; D is possibly TRBD1 (5 bases). Germline V gives CDR1 SGHKS, CDR2 YYEKEE (reference sequence). With 2 bases removed from V and 0 bases from J, the gap between germline ends came to 20 bases. The CDR3 contains 18 residues.

The CDR3 coding sequence is TGTGCCAGCAGCCAAACGATCAGGGGCCACGAGCAGTACTTC. Protein product: CASSQTIRGHEQYF. V usage is TRBV14 and J usage is TRBJ2-7; possibly TRBD1 for D (6 bases). The germline CDR1 and CDR2 sequences are SGHDN and FVKESK. The V gene lost 2 bases and the J gene lost 5 bases, with 13 bases spanning the gap. The CDR3 sequence is 14 residues long.

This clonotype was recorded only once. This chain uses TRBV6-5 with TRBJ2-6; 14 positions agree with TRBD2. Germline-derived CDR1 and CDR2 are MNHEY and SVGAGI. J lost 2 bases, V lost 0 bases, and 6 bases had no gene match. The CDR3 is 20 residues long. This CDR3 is CASSYSYSGLAGAGANVLTF. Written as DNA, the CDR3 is TGTGCCAGCAGTTACTCGTATTCGGGACTAGCGGGAGCTGGGGCCAACGTCCTGACTTTC.

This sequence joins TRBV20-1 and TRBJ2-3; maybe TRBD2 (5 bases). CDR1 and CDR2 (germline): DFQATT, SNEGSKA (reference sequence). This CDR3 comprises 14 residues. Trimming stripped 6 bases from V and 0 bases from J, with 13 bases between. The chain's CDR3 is CSARDLTSTDTQYF. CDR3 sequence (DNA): TGCAGTGCCCGGGATCTCACTAGCACAGATACGCAGTATTTT.

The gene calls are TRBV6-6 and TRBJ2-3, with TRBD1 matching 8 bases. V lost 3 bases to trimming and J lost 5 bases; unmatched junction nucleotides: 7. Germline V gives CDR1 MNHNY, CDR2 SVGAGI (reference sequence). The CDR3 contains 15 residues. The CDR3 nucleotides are TGTGCCAGCAGTTATGGCAGGGGGCCTCGAGATACGCAGTATTTT. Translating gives CASSYGRGPRDTQYF.

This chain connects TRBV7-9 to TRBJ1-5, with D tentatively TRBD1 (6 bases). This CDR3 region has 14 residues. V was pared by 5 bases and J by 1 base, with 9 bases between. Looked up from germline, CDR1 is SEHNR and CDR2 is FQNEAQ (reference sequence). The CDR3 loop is CASSVQGSNQPQHF. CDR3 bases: TGTGCCAGCAGCGTACAGGGAAGCAATCAGCCCCAGCATTTT. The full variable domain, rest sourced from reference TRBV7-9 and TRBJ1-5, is DTGVSQNPRHKITKRGQNVTFRCDPISEHNRLYWYRQTLGQGPEFLTYFQNEAQLEKSRLLSDRFSAERPKGSFSTLEIQRTEQGDSAMYLCASSVQGSNQPQHFGDGTRLSIL.

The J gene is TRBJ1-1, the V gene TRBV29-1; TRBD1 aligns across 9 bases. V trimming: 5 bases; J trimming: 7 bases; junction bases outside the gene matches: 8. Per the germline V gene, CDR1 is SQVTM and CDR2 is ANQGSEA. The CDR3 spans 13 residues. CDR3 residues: CSVRSGQGSEAFF. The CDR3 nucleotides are TGCAGCGTTAGATCGGGACAGGGCAGTGAAGCTTTCTTT.

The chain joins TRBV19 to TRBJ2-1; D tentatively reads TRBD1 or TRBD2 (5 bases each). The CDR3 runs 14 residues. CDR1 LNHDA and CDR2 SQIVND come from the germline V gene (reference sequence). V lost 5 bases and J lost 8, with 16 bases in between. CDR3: CASSGGSWRDEQFF. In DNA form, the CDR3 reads TGTGCCAGTAGTGGGGGTTCTTGGCGGGATGAGCAGTTCTTC.

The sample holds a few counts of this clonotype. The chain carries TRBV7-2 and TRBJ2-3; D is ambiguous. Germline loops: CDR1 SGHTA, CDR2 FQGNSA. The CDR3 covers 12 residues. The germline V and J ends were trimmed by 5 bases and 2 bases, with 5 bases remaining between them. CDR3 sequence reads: CASSPPTDTQYF. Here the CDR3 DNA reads TGTGCCAGCAGCCCCCCCACAGATACGCAGTATTTT.

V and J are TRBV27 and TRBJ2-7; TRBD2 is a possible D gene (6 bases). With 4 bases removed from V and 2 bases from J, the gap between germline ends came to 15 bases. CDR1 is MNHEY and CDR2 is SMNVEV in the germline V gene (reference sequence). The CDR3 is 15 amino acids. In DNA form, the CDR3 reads TGTGCCAGCAGTTGGTCAGGAGGCGGGACCTACGAGCAGTACTTC. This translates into CASSWSGGGTYEQYF.

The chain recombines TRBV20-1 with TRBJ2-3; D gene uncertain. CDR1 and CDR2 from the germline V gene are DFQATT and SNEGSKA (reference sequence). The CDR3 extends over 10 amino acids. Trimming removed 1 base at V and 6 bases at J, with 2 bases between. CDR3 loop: CSARGDTQYF. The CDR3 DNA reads TGCAGTGCTAGAGGGGATACGCAGTATTTT.

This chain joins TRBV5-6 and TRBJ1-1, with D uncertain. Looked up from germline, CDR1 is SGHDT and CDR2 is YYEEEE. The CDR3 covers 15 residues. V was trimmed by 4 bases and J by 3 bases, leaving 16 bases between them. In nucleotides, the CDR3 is TGTGCCAGCAGCCCCAGCTCCGTTTGGGACACTGAAGCTTTCTTT. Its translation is CASSPSSVWDTEAFF.

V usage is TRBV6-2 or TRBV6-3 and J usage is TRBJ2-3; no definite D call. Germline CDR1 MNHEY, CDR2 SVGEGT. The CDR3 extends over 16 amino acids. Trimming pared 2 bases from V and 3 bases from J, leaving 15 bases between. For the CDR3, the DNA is TGTGCCAGCAGTTACACCCCTGGAGTTGAGACAGATACGCAGTATTTT. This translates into CASSYTPGVETDTQYF.

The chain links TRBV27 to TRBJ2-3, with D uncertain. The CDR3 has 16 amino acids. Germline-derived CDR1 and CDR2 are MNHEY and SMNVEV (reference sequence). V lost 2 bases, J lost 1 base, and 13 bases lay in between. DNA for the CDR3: TGTGCCAGCAGTTTAAGGGCAACTGGTGGCACAGATACGCAGTATTTT. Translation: CASSLRATGGTDTQYF.

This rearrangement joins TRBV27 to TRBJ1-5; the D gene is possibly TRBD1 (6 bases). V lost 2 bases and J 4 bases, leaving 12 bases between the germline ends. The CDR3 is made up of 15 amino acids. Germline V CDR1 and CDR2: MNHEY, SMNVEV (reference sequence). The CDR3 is CASSLMATGNQPQHF. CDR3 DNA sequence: TGTGCCAGCAGTTTAATGGCAACAGGGAATCAGCCCCAGCATTTT.

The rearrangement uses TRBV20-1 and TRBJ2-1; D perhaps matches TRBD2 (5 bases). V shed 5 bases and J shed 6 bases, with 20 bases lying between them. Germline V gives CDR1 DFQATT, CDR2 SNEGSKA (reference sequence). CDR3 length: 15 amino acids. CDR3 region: CSALTGNTVVNEQFF. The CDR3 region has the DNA TGCAGTGCTCTCACCGGGAACACGGTAGTCAATGAGCAGTTCTTC.

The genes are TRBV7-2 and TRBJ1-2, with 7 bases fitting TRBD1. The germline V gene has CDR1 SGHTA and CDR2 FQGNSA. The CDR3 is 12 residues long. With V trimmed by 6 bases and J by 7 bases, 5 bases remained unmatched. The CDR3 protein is CASSQDRTGYTF. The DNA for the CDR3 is TGTGCCAGCAGTCAGGACAGGACTGGCTACACCTTC.

CDR3 bases: TGTGCCAGCAGCCGACGGGACCCGGGACACCTGAGCACTGAAGCTTTCTTT. Translating gives CASSRRDPGHLSTEAFF. The V call is TRBV3-1, the J call TRBJ1-1, with D possibly matching TRBD1 (6 bases). CDR3 size: 17 residues. Per germline, CDR1 LGHDT and CDR2 YNNKEL (reference sequence). The germline V and J ends were trimmed by 4 bases and 4 bases, with 22 bases remaining between them.

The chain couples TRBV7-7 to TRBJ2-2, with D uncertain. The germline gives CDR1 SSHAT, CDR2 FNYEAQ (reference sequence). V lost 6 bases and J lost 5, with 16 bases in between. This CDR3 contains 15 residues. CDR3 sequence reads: CASRKGPDPTGELFF. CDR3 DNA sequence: TGTGCCAGCAGGAAGGGCCCGGACCCGACCGGGGAGCTGTTTTTT.

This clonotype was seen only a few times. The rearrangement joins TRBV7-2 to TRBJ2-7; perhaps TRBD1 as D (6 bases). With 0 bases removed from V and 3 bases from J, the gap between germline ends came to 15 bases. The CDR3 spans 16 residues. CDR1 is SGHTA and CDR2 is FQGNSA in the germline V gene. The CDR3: CASSLAPQGQGYEQYF. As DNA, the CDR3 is TGTGCCAGCAGCTTAGCCCCCCAGGGGCAGGGCTACGAGCAGTACTTC.